Each of the 15 T cell receptor beta chains below was sequenced from the same sample in a study of cytomegalovirus exposure and HLA in healthy donors. The PCR had 60 Vbeta and 13 Jbeta primers. Sequencing used immunoSEQ multiplex PCR; TCRdb keeps in-frame clones, though not all of them. This table holds around 190,000 clones, roughly 84% found once. Input material: PBMCs. These receptors were taken from a girl aged 2 to 10 in good health and CMV-seropositive.

This chain links TRBV18 with TRBJ1-1; TRBD1 aligns across 7 bases. The CDR3 covers 13 residues. Losses at the gene ends were 6 bases for V and 1 base for J; bases not matched to a gene: 2. CDR1 KGHSH and CDR2 LQKENI come from the germline V gene. The DNA of the CDR3 is TGTGCCAGCTCGCGACAGGGGAACACTGAAGCTTTCTTT. Protein sequence: CASSRQGNTEAFF.

The chain links TRBV7-2 to TRBJ2-1; 9 nucleotides agree with TRBD2. This CDR3 has 15 amino acids. The ends lost 5 bases at V and 7 bases at J; junction bases unmatched: 9. CDR1 is SGHTA, CDR2 FQGNSA, per germline. The CDR3 nucleotides are TGTGCCAGCAGCGGACGGACTAGCGTACCGAATGAGCAGTTCTTC. This sequence encodes CASSGRTSVPNEQFF.

V is TRBV5-1 and J is TRBJ2-3; D perhaps matches TRBD2 (6 bases). Germline V CDR1 and CDR2: SGHRS, YFSETQ. The CDR3 consists of 14 residues. V gave up 5 bases and J gave up 4 bases, with 14 bases separating them. The CDR3 reads CASRIGTAADTQYF. The CDR3 DNA reads as TGCGCCAGCAGGATCGGGACTGCGGCAGATACGCAGTATTTT.

The chain links TRBV6-1 to TRBJ1-2, with TRBD1 matching over 8 bases. Trimming at V came to 6 bases and at J to 4 bases, leaving 10 bases not matched to a gene. CDR3 size: 15 residues. Germline loops: CDR1 MNHNS, CDR2 SASEGT. CDR3 loop: CASSEQGVGAYGYTF. CDR3 nucleotide sequence: TGTGCCAGCAGCGAACAGGGGGTTGGGGCCTATGGCTACACCTTC.

The chain joins TRBV19 to TRBJ1-2; 9 bases fit TRBD1. The CDR3 runs 13 residues. Germline CDR1 is LNHDA and CDR2 is SQIVND (reference sequence). The junction had 6 bases not matched to a gene; V was cut back by 6 bases and J by 7 bases. The CDR3 protein is CASSGTGLGGYTF. In nucleotides, the CDR3 is TGTGCCAGTAGCGGGACAGGGTTGGGTGGCTACACCTTC.

This sequence joins TRBV5-1 and TRBJ2-1, with 10 bases matching TRBD2. Looked up from germline, CDR1 is SGHRS and CDR2 is YFSETQ. The CDR3 loop spans 16 amino acids. Trimming at V came to 4 bases and at J to 4 bases, leaving 8 bases not matched to a gene. The CDR3 here is CASSGFGLADYNEQFF. In DNA, the CDR3 is TGCGCCAGCAGCGGTTTTGGACTAGCGGATTACAATGAGCAGTTCTTC.

The V and J genes are TRBV27 and TRBJ1-2; TRBD1 is a possible D gene (5 bases). Germline V lookup: CDR1 MNHEY, CDR2 SMNVEV (reference sequence). The CDR3 runs to 13 residues. V was clipped by 3 bases and J by 6 bases, with 11 bases between them. The CDR3 coding sequence is TGTGCCAGCAGTTTCGAGGGGAGGAATGGCTACACCTTC. This codes for CASSFEGRNGYTF.

This chain joins TRBV5-1 and TRBJ2-1, with D unresolved. Germline CDR1 SGHRS, CDR2 YFSETQ. The CDR3 has 14 amino acids. V was cut by 1 base and J by 0 bases, with 5 bases left in between. For the CDR3, the DNA is TGCGCCAGCAGCTTGTTGAGCTCCTACAATGAGCAGTTCTTC. It yields the protein CASSLLSSYNEQFF.

J is TRBJ2-7 and V is TRBV11-2; no clear D. This CDR3 region has 13 residues. Trimming took 3 bases from V and 2 from J, leaving 8 bases between them. CDR1 SGHAT and CDR2 FQNNGV come from the germline V gene. Written as DNA, the CDR3 is TGTGCCAGCAGCTTCGACACGACCTACGAGCAGTACTTC. This gives the protein CASSFDTTYEQYF. The variable domain in full, completed from reference TRBV11-2 and TRBJ2-7, reads EAGVAQSPRYKIIEKRQSVAFWCNPISGHATLYWYQQILGQGPKLLIQFQNNGVVDDSQLPKDRFSAERLKGVDSTLKIQPAKLEDSAVYLCASSFDTTYEQYFGPGTRLTVT.

The gene calls are TRBV7-3 and TRBJ2-6; 7 nucleotides line up with TRBD1. This CDR3 comprises 18 residues. Looked up from germline, CDR1 is SGHTA and CDR2 is FQGTGA. The V and J ends lost 2 bases and 2 bases, in that order; junction bases with no gene match: 9. CDR3 sequence reads: CASSLQGVAFTGANVLTF. The CDR3 nucleotides are TGTGCCAGCAGCTTACAGGGGGTCGCGTTTACTGGGGCCAACGTCCTGACTTTC.

The V call is TRBV29-1, the J call TRBJ2-3; 7 positions match TRBD1. The V gene end was trimmed by 8 bases and the J gene end by 3 bases; junction bases not matched to a gene: 8. The V gene's germline CDR1 is SQVTM and CDR2 ANQGSEA. The CDR3 has 13 residues. This chain's CDR3 is CSLPTGSTDTQYF. The CDR3 region has the DNA TGCAGCTTACCGACAGGGTCAACAGATACGCAGTATTTT.

The chain recombines TRBV11-3 with TRBJ1-4, with TRBD1 matching 8 bases. With 5 bases clipped from V and 2 bases from J, the junction kept 7 bases outside the gene matches. CDR3 length equals 16 residues. The germline V gene has CDR1 SGHNT and CDR2 YENEEA. The CDR3 loop reads CASSPTGGTTNEKLFF. The CDR3 DNA sequence: TGTGCCAGCAGCCCTACAGGGGGGACGACTAATGAAAAACTGTTTTTT.

The gene calls are TRBV28 and TRBJ2-7, with D maybe TRBD2 (7 bases). CDR3 size: 13 residues. CDR1 and CDR2 from the germline V gene are MDHEN and SYDVKM. Trimming cost V 11 bases and J 6 bases, with 20 bases left between them. The chain's CDR3 is CAVGGAGAPEQYF. As DNA, the CDR3 is TGTGCCGTTGGGGGGGCAGGGGCCCCCGAGCAGTACTTC.

The rearrangement joins TRBV29-1 to TRBJ2-1, with a tentative D call TRBD2 (5 bases). V dropped 6 bases and J dropped 15 bases, with 12 bases sitting between them. The CDR3 spans 9 residues. From germline, CDR1 is SQVTM and CDR2 ANQGSEA. In nucleotides, the CDR3 is TGCAGCGTCGCGGGCCCGGGGTTCTTC. Protein sequence: CSVAGPGFF.

The chain joins TRBV18 to TRBJ2-7; 8 bases fit TRBD1. Germline values: CDR1 KGHSH, CDR2 LQKENI. The CDR3 sequence is 13 residues long. V shed 4 bases and J 4 bases; nucleotides not matched to a gene: 3. The CDR3 here is CASSRGQGYEQYF. CDR3 nucleotide sequence: TGTGCCAGCTCACGAGGACAGGGTTACGAGCAGTACTTC.